The 28 T cell receptor beta chains given below trace back to one sample, sequenced in a study of T cell responses to AZD1222 COVID-19 vaccine. Libraries were prepared by immunoSEQ multiplex PCR; TCRdb keeps only in-frame clonotypes and omits some of them. The sample has roughly 140,000 clones; just under 95% are singletons. This specimen consisted of peripheral blood, obtained on day 0 of AZD1222 vaccination. These receptors came from an adult in good health.

The chain employs TRBV6-5 and TRBJ2-7; TRBD1 or TRBD2 may be the D gene (5 bases each). The V end was cut by 2 bases, the J end by 2 bases, with 16 bases between. The germline V gene has CDR1 MNHEY and CDR2 SVGAGI. The CDR3 extends over 16 amino acids. This CDR3 is CASSYRPSGGPYEQYF. The CDR3 DNA reads as TGTGCCAGCAGTTACCGTCCTAGTGGGGGTCCCTACGAGCAGTACTTC.

The genes are TRBV19 and TRBJ2-7, with 8 bases lining up with TRBD1. The CDR3 has 14 amino acids. V trimming: 7 bases; J trimming: 1 base; junction bases outside the gene matches: 6. Germline loops: CDR1 LNHDA, CDR2 SQIVND (reference sequence). In nucleotides, the CDR3 is TGTGCCAGTACCCGTGGGACAGGATCCTACGAGCAGTACTTC. It is translated as CASTRGTGSYEQYF.

This chain connects TRBV7-9 to TRBJ2-1, with D perhaps matching TRBD1 (5 bases). Trimming removed 1 base at V and 1 base at J, with 8 bases between. The V gene's germline CDR1 is SEHNR and CDR2 FQNEAQ (reference sequence). The CDR3 is 15 residues long. CDR3 sequence (DNA): TGTGCCAGCAGCTTAGGGGGCAGGTCCTACAATGAGCAGTTCTTC. Its protein product is CASSLGGRSYNEQFF.

The chain joins TRBV6-5 to TRBJ2-7; possibly TRBD1 for D (5 bases). V lost 2 bases, J lost 2 bases, and 7 bases lay in between. The germline gives CDR1 MNHEY, CDR2 SVGAGI. This CDR3 is built from 13 residues. In DNA form, the CDR3 reads TGTGCCAGCAGTTACCGACAGACCTACGAGCAGTACTTC. This codes for CASSYRQTYEQYF.

The rearrangement links TRBV15 to TRBJ2-1; 9 positions match TRBD2. CDR1 LNHNV and CDR2 YYDKDF come from the germline V gene (reference sequence). After removal of 0 bases from V and 15 bases from J, the junction contained 12 bases not matched to a gene. The CDR3 is 15 amino acids. The DNA for the CDR3 is TGTGCCACCAGCAGAGAAACGACTAGCGGAGAGCCATGGTTCTTC. It yields the protein CATSRETTSGEPWFF.

This clone was recorded once. This chain joins TRBV18 and TRBJ1-6, with a possible D match to TRBD1 (6 bases). The V gene's germline CDR1 is KGHSH and CDR2 LQKENI. V lost 3 bases, J lost 8 bases, and 14 bases lay in between. There are 15 residues in the CDR3. The CDR3 loop is CASSPTGPIYSPLHF. The CDR3, as DNA: TGTGCCAGCTCACCGACAGGACCAATCTATTCACCCCTCCACTTT. The whole variable domain, filled in from reference TRBV18 and TRBJ1-6, reads NAGVMQNPRHLVRRRGQEARLRCSPMKGHSHVYWYRQLPEEGLKFMVYLQKENIIDESGMPKERFSAEFPKEGPSILRIQQVVRGDSAAYFCASSPTGPIYSPLHFGNGTRLTVT.

V is TRBV30 and J is TRBJ1-3; D call uncertain. CDR1 GTSNPN and CDR2 SVGIG come from the germline V gene (reference sequence). V gave up 0 bases and J gave up 1 base, with 7 bases separating them. The CDR3 is 14 amino acids. For the CDR3, the DNA is TGTGCCTGGAGTGTACTTAAGTCTGGAAACACCATATATTTT. This gives the protein CAWSVLKSGNTIYF.

In its sample, this clone was seen once. The chain is built from TRBV3-1 (or the pseudogene TRBV3-2) and TRBJ2-3; a weak D match, TRBD1 (6 bases). CDR1 is LGHDT and CDR2 is YNNKEL in the germline V gene (reference sequence). V was shortened by 8 bases and J by 0 bases, with 15 bases between the two germline ends. The CDR3 totals 15 residues. CDR3 sequence (DNA): TGTGCCAGCTGTAGGGGGACCGCAAGCACAGATACGCAGTATTTT. Translated, it gives CASCRGTASTDTQYF.

The chain carries TRBV5-1 and TRBJ2-7, with D perhaps TRBD1 (6 bases). CDR3 size: 18 residues. The V gene's germline CDR1 is SGHRS and CDR2 YFSETQ. The V gene lost 4 bases and the J gene lost 5 bases, with 28 bases spanning the gap. The CDR3 sequence is CASSRPTDRFSLLHEQYF. The DNA for the CDR3 is TGCGCCAGCAGCCGACCCACGGACAGATTTAGTCTCCTACACGAGCAGTACTTC.

The genes are TRBV10-1 and TRBJ2-7; TRBD2 agrees at 9 bases. Germline lookup yields CDR1 WNHNN and CDR2 SYGVQD (reference sequence). Trimming removed 0 bases from V and 1 base from J; junction bases left unmatched: 4. The CDR3 is 16 amino acids. DNA of the CDR3: TGCGCCAGCAGTGAGTCTCTAGCGGGGCGATCCTACGAGCAGTACTTC. Protein sequence: CASSESLAGRSYEQYF.

This clone has only one observation. V is TRBV27 and J is TRBJ1-5; D is unresolved. The ends were cut back, 7 bases at V and 2 bases at J, with 6 bases in the middle. Germline-derived CDR1 and CDR2 are MNHEY and SMNVEV (reference sequence). The CDR3 contains 12 residues. This CDR3 is CASNFRNQPQHF. The CDR3, as DNA: TGTGCCAGCAATTTCCGCAATCAGCCCCAGCATTTT.

The rearrangement joins TRBV15 to TRBJ1-5; D is uncertain. The CDR3 loop spans 13 amino acids. Trimming removed 0 bases from V and 9 bases from J, with 9 bases in between. CDR1 is LNHNV and CDR2 is YYDKDF in the germline V gene (reference sequence). This chain's CDR3 is CATSRDLPGPQHF. The CDR3 region has the DNA TGTGCCACCAGCAGAGATCTTCCCGGGCCCCAGCATTTT.

This chain connects TRBV19 to TRBJ2-3; weak D call: TRBD2 (6 bases). CDR1 is LNHDA and CDR2 is SQIVND in the germline V gene (reference sequence). The CDR3 has 16 residues. V gave up 1 base and J gave up 3 bases, with 14 bases separating them. For the CDR3, the DNA is TGTGCCAGTAGTATAGGAGGGCAGGGAGGAACAGATACGCAGTATTTT. Protein sequence: CASSIGGQGGTDTQYF.

The rearrangement joins TRBV6-1 to TRBJ2-2, with D possibly TRBD1 on 5 matching bases. The CDR3 runs 14 residues. Germline assignment: CDR1 MNHNS and CDR2 SASEGT. V dropped 2 bases and J dropped 5 bases, with 9 bases sitting between them. The CDR3 coding sequence is TGTGCCAGCAGTGAATTGACAGTAACCGGGGAGCTGTTTTTT. Encoded protein: CASSELTVTGELFF.

The CDR3 sequence is CASSLQGFRDEQYF. DNA of the CDR3: TGTGCCAGCAGCTTACAGGGATTTAGGGACGAGCAGTACTTC. The chain employs TRBV13 and TRBJ2-7, with TRBD1 as a possible D gene (5 bases). Germline-derived CDR1 and CDR2 are PRHDT and FYEKMQ (reference sequence). The CDR3 extends over 14 amino acids. The germline V and J ends were trimmed by 2 bases and 5 bases, with 13 bases remaining between them. The entire variable domain, with the rest obtained from reference TRBV13 and TRBJ2-7, is as follows: AAGVIQSPRHLIKEKRETATLKCYPIPRHDTVYWYQQGPGQDPQFLISFYEKMQSDKGSIPDRFSAQQFSDYHSELNMSSLELGDSALYFCASSLQGFRDEQYFGPGTRLTVT.

The chain has TRBV24-1 and TRBJ2-5; D is perhaps TRBD1 or TRBD2 (5 bases each). From germline, CDR1 is KGHDR and CDR2 SFDVKD. Trimming pared 2 bases from V and 2 bases from J, leaving 11 bases between. The CDR3 consists of 15 residues. CDR3 in DNA: TGTGCCACCAGTGATTCCGGGTGGGGGCAAGAGACCCAGTACTTC. Amino acid sequence: CATSDSGWGQETQYF.

This sequence joins TRBV9 and TRBJ1-5, with D tentatively TRBD1 (6 bases). Germline values: CDR1 SGDLS, CDR2 YYNGEE. CDR3 size: 14 residues. With 6 bases removed from V and 5 bases from J, the gap between germline ends came to 15 bases. The CDR3 protein is CASTGHPGDQPQHF. CDR3 coding DNA: TGTGCCAGCACCGGCCACCCAGGGGATCAGCCCCAGCATTTT.

V and J are TRBV4-1 and TRBJ2-2; 9 bases agree with TRBD2. Per germline, CDR1 MGHRA and CDR2 YSYEKL. The CDR3 extends over 16 amino acids. V gave up 2 bases and J gave up 5 bases; unmatched junction bases: 6. The chain's CDR3 is CASSQPQSGRTGELFF. The CDR3 nucleotides are TGCGCCAGCAGCCAACCTCAAAGCGGGAGGACCGGGGAGCTGTTTTTT.

The rearrangement uses TRBV5-1 and TRBJ2-2; D call uncertain. Trimming shortened V by 4 bases and J by 5 bases, and 18 bases separated the two germline ends. Germline lookup yields CDR1 SGHRS and CDR2 YFSETQ. CDR3 length equals 16 residues. CDR3 coding DNA: TGCGCCAGCAGCCCCGTTGGGTCCGTTGAGACCGGGGAGCTGTTTTTT. Its protein product is CASSPVGSVETGELFF.

The J gene is TRBJ1-5, the V gene TRBV11-2, with 9 positions matching TRBD1. Losses at the gene ends were 5 bases for V and 4 bases for J; bases not matched to a gene: 6. The CDR3 has 15 residues. Germline values: CDR1 SGHAT, CDR2 FQNNGV. In nucleotides, the CDR3 is TGTGCCAGCAGCCAAACAGGGGGCGCGAATCAGCCCCAGCATTTT. Protein sequence: CASSQTGGANQPQHF. The whole variable domain, filled in from reference TRBV11-2 and TRBJ1-5, reads EAGVAQSPRYKIIEKRQSVAFWCNPISGHATLYWYQQILGQGPKLLIQFQNNGVVDDSQLPKDRFSAERLKGVDSTLKIQPAKLEDSAVYLCASSQTGGANQPQHFGDGTRLSIL.

On this clone itself: Other DNA sequences in this specimen translate into the identical CDR3. The chain employs TRBV6-5 and TRBJ2-6; D unresolved. This CDR3 region has 15 residues. Germline CDR1 is MNHEY and CDR2 is SVGAGI. V was clipped by 0 bases and J by 1 base, with 4 bases between them. This CDR3 is CASSYSGSGANVLTF. CDR3 in DNA: TGTGCCAGCAGTTACTCAGGGTCTGGGGCCAACGTCCTGACTTTC.

The sample holds one count of this clone. The chain employs TRBV29-1 and TRBJ1-1; unclear D gene. Germline V gives CDR1 SQVTM, CDR2 ANQGSEA. The V and J ends lost 1 base and 0 bases respectively, with 9 bases between them. The CDR3 sequence is 14 residues long. Here the CDR3 reads CSVEVAALNTEAFF. CDR3 bases: TGCAGCGTTGAAGTGGCGGCGTTGAACACTGAAGCTTTCTTT.

The chain links TRBV24-1 to TRBJ1-5; D not certain. The CDR3 is made up of 18 amino acids. CDR1 is KGHDR, CDR2 SFDVKD, per germline. V shed 2 bases and J shed 3 bases, with 19 bases lying between them. CDR3 nucleotide sequence: TGTGCCACCAGTGATTCCGCCGTTGTAACCGGGGTCAATCAGCCCCAGCATTTT. It encodes CATSDSAVVTGVNQPQHF.

The chain combines TRBV9 with TRBJ1-1; TRBD1 aligns across 9 bases. V lost 4 bases to trimming and J lost 0 bases; unmatched junction nucleotides: 10. This CDR3 has 17 residues. The V gene's germline CDR1 is SGDLS and CDR2 YYNGEE. The chain's CDR3 is CASSPRTGASLNTEAFF. CDR3 in DNA: TGTGCCAGCAGCCCTAGGACAGGGGCTAGCTTGAACACTGAAGCTTTCTTT.

This clone was recorded a few times. Other DNA sequences from this sample encode an identical CDR3 as well. The chain carries TRBV18 and TRBJ2-7, with no clear D. Deletions cut 0 bases from V and 3 bases from J, with 6 bases between. Germline V gene lookup returns CDR1 KGHSH and CDR2 LQKENI. This CDR3 comprises 13 residues. CDR3 DNA: TGTGCCAGCTCACCACCTAGCAGCTACGAGCAGTACTTC. The encoded protein is CASSPPSSYEQYF.

The chain couples TRBV7-9 to TRBJ2-2, with D possibly TRBD2 on 6 matching bases. V lost 11 bases to trimming and J lost 6 bases, with 16 bases between them. The CDR3 is 13 amino acids. Germline assignment: CDR1 SEHNR and CDR2 FQNEAQ (reference sequence). CDR3 in DNA: TGTGCCGCCGCGGGATCTTGGGCCGGGGAGCTGTTTTTT. Amino acid sequence: CAAAGSWAGELFF.

The rearrangement links TRBV6-5 to TRBJ2-5; D is ambiguous. Germline CDR1 is MNHEY and CDR2 is SVGAGI. The V gene lost 0 bases and the J gene lost 4 bases, with 3 bases spanning the gap. CDR3 size: 12 residues. CDR3 in amino acids: CASSYSRETQYF. CDR3 sequence (DNA): TGTGCCAGCAGTTACTCCCGAGAGACCCAGTACTTC.

The chain recombines TRBV19 with TRBJ1-4; D unclear. CDR3 size: 13 residues. Germline V gives CDR1 LNHDA, CDR2 SQIVND (reference sequence). V lost 9 bases, J lost 0 bases, and 8 bases lay in between. CDR3: CASGWSTNEKLFF. The CDR3 region has the DNA TGTGCCAGCGGGTGGTCAACTAATGAAAAACTGTTTTTT.